This entry describes one T cell receptor beta chain. This specimen comes from a study of blood T cell repertoires in COVID-19. Study at large: Acute and convalescent COVID-19 samples came from the United States, Italy and Spain. The cDNA or gDNA used as material had been derived from T cells, B-cell-depleted T cells, or PBMCs.

Authors' data handling: Nucleated cell counts were estimated from reference gene primer amplification. Some clones are missing from TCRdb's copy, which holds only in-frame ones; the method was immunoSEQ multiplex PCR. Clone size and V and J calls were adopted from that table, with D and trimming inferred from the DNA. The sample lists about 35,000 clones, more than 80% occurring once. Trimming shortened V by 7 bases and J by 4 bases, and 16 bases separated the two germline ends. CDR3 length: 14 residues. Germline V gene sequence: CDR1 MNHEY, CDR2 SMNVEV (reference sequence). The sequence was obtained from a man aged 55-75 years with active or convalescent COVID-19. The chain joins TRBV27 to TRBJ1-1, with D perhaps TRBD1 (5 bases). Specimen: peripheral blood. In DNA form, the CDR3 reads TGTGCCAGCACCCCCCTTGGGGGGTTCACTGAAGCTTTCTTT. Translating it yields CASTPLGGFTEAFF.